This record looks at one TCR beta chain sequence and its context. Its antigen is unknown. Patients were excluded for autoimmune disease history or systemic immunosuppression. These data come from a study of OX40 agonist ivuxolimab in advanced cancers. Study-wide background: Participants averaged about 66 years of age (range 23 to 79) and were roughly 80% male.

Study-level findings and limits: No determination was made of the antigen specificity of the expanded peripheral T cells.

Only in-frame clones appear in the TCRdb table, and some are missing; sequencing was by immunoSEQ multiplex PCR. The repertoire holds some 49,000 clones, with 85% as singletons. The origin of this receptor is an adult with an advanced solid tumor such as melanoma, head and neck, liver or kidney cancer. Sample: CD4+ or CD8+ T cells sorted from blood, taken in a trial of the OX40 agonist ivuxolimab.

The CDR3 sequence is CASSIDRREHQPQHF. CDR3 nucleotide sequence: TGTGCCAGTAGTATAGATCGGAGGGAACATCAGCCCCAGCATTTT. The gene calls are TRBV19 and TRBJ1-5, with D hard to call. The length of the CDR3 is 15 residues. Trimming removed 0 bases from V and 5 bases from J, with 11 bases in between. The germline CDR1 and CDR2 sequences are LNHDA and SQIVND (reference sequence).